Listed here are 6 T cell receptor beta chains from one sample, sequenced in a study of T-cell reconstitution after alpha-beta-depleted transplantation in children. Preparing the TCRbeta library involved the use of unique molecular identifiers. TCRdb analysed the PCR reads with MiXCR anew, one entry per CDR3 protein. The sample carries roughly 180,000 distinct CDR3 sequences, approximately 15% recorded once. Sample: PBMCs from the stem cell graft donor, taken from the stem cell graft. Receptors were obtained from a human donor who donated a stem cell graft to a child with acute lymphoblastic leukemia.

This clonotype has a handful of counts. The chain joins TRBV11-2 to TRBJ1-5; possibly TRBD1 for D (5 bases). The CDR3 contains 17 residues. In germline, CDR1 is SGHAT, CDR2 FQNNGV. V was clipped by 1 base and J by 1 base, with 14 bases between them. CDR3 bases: TGTGCCAGCAGCTTAGCATACGGGGGGGGGAGCAATCAGCCCCAGCATTTT. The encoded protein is CASSLAYGGGSNQPQHF.

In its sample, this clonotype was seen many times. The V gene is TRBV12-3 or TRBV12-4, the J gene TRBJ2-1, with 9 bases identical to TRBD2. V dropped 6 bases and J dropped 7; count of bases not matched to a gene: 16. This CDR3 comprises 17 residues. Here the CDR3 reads CASSPRGLAGGGNEQFF. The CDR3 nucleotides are TGTGCCAGCAGCCCCCGGGGACTAGCCGGAGGGGGTAATGAGCAGTTCTTC.

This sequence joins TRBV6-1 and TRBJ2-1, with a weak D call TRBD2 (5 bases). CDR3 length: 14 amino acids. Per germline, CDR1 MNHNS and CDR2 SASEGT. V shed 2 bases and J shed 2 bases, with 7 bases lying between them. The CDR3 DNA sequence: TGTGCCAGCAGTGAACAGCGGACCTACAATGAGCAGTTCTTC. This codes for CASSEQRTYNEQFF.

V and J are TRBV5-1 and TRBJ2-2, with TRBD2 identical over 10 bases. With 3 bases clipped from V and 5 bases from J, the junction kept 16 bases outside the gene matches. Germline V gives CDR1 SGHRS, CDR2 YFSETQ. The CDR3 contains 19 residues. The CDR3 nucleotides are TGCGCCAGCAGCTCGCCCGGACTAGCGGATGGGGTGGGAACCGGGGAGCTGTTTTTT. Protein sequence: CASSSPGLADGVGTGELFF.

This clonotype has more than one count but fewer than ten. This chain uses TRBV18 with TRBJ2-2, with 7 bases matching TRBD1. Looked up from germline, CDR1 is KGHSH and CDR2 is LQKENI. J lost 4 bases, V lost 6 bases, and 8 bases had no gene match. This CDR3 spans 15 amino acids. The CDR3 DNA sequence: TGTGCCAGCTCCGAGACAGGGCAGAGCACCGGGGAGCTGTTTTTT. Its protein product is CASSETGQSTGELFF.

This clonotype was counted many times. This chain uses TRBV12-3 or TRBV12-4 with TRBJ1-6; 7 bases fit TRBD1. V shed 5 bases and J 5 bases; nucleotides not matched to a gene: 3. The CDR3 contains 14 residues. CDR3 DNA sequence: TGTGCCAGCAGTCCGGGACAGCATAATTCACCCCTCCACTTT. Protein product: CASSPGQHNSPLHF.